The clone carrying this T cell receptor beta chain was counted ten times or more. Germline assignment: CDR1 SGHTA and CDR2 FQGNSA. The CDR3 extends over 14 amino acids. V was trimmed by 1 base and J by 2 bases, leaving 9 bases between them. Preparation of the TCRbeta library was carried out with unique molecular identifiers. MiXCR, run by TCRdb on the PCR reads, gives a single entry per CDR3 protein. The data contain some 240,000 distinct CDR3 sequences, approximately 9.8% of them singletons. The sample is drawn from a study of T-cell reconstitution after alpha-beta-depleted transplantation in children.

The source material was PBMCs from the stem cell graft donor, sampled from the stem cell graft. The rearrangement joins TRBV7-2 to TRBJ2-7, with D perhaps TRBD1 or TRBD2 (5 bases each). The clonotype originates from a human donor who donated a stem cell graft to a child with SCID. CDR3 amino acids: CASSLGGTPYEQYF. In DNA form, the CDR3 reads TGTGCCAGCAGCTTAGGAGGGACCCCCTACGAGCAGTACTTC.